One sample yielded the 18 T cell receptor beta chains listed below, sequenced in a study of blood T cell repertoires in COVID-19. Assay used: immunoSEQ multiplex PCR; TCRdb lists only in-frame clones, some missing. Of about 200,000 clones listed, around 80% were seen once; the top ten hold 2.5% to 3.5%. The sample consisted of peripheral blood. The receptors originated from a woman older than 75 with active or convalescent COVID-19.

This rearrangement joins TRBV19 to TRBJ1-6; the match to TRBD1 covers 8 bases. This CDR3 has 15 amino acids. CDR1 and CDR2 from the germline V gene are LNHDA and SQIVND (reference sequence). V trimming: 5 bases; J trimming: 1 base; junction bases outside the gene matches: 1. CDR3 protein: CASSQGASYNSPLHF. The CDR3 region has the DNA TGTGCCAGTAGTCAGGGGGCGTCCTATAATTCACCCCTCCACTTT. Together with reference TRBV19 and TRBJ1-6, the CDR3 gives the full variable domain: DGGITQSPKYLFRKEGQNVTLSCEQNLNHDAMYWYRQDPGQGLRLIYYSQIVNDFQKGDIAEGYSVSREKKESFPLTVTSAQKNPTAFYLCASSQGASYNSPLHFGNGTRLTVT.

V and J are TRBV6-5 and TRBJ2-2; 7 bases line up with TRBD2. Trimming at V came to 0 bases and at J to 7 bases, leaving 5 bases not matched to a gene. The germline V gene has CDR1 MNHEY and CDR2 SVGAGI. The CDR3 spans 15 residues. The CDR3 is CASSYSMGEGGELFF. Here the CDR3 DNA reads TGTGCCAGCAGTTACTCGATGGGGGAGGGCGGGGAGCTGTTTTTT.

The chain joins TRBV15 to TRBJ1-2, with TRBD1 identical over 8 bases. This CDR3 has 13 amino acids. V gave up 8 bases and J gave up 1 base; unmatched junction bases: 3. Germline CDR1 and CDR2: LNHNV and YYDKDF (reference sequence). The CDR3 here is CATRTGNNYGYTF. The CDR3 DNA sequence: TGTGCCACCCGGACAGGGAATAACTATGGCTACACCTTC.

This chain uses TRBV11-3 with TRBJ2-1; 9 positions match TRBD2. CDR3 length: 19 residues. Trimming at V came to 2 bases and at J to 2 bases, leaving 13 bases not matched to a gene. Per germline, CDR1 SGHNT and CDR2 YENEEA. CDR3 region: CASSLNRLGGGGPYNEQFF. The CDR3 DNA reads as TGTGCCAGCAGCTTAAACCGCCTTGGCGGGGGGGGCCCCTACAATGAGCAGTTCTTC.

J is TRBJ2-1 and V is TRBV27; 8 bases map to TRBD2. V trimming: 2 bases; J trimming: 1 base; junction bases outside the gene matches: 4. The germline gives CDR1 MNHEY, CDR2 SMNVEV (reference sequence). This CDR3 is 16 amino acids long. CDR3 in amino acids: CASSLTSGGSYNEQFF. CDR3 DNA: TGTGCCAGCAGTTTAACCTCGGGGGGGTCCTACAATGAGCAGTTCTTC.

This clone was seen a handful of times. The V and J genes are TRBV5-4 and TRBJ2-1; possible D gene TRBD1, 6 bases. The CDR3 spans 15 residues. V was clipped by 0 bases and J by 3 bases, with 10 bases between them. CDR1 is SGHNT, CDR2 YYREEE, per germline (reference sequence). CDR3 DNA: TGTGCCAGCAGCTTGGTACAGGGATTCTACAATGAGCAGTTCTTC. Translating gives CASSLVQGFYNEQFF.

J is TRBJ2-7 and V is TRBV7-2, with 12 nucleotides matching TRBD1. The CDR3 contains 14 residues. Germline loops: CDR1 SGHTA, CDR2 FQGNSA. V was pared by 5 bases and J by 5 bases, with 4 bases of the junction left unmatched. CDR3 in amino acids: CASSPGTGGDEQYF. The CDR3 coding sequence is TGTGCCAGCAGCCCCGGGACAGGGGGCGACGAGCAGTACTTC.

The CDR3 DNA reads TGTGCCAGCAGCTTCTATTTGGGCAGGCTGGACTATGGCTACACCTTC. It is translated as CASSFYLGRLDYGYTF. The rearrangement uses TRBV5-6 and TRBJ1-2; D remains unclear. The CDR3 loop spans 16 amino acids. Trimming stripped 2 bases from V and 3 bases from J, with 17 bases between. Germline V CDR1 and CDR2: SGHDT, YYEEEE.

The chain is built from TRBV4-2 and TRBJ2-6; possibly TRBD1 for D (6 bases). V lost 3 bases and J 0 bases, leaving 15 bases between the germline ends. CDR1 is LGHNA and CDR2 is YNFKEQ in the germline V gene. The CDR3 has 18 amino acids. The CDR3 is CASSHPGTSISGANVLTF. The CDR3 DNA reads TGTGCCAGCAGCCACCCCGGGACATCGATCTCTGGGGCCAACGTCCTGACTTTC.

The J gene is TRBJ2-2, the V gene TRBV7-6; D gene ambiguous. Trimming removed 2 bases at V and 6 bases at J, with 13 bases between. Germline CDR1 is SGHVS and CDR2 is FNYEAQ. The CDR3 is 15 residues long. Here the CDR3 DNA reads TGTGCCAGCAGCTTATTGGCGACAAATGCCGGGGAGCTGTTTTTT. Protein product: CASSLLATNAGELFF.

As DNA, the CDR3 is TGTGCCAGCAGCTTAGCGGCACAGATAAATTCACCCCTCCACTTT. Its protein product is CASSLAAQINSPLHF. V is TRBV11-2 and J is TRBJ1-6; D is unclear. The CDR3 totals 15 residues. Germline values: CDR1 SGHAT, CDR2 FQNNGV. The germline V and J ends were trimmed by 1 base and 7 bases, with 11 bases remaining between them.

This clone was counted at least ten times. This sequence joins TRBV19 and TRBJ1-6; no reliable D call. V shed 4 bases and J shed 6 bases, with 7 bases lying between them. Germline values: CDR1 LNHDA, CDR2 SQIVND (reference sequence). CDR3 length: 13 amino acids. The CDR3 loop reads CASSRRINSPLHF. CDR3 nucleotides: TGTGCCAGTAGTAGGCGGATTAATTCACCCCTCCACTTT.

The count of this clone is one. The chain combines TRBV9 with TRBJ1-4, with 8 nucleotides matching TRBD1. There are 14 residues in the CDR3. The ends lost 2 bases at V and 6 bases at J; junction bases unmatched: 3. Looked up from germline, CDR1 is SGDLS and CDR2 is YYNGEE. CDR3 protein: CASSVDRGHEKLFF. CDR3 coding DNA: TGTGCCAGCAGCGTCGACAGGGGTCATGAAAAACTGTTTTTT.

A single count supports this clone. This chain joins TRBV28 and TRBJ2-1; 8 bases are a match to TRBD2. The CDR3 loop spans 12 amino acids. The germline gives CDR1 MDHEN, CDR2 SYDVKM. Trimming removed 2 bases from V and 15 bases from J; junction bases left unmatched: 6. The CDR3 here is CASSLARGGLFF. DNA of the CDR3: TGTGCCAGCAGTTTAGCCCGGGGGGGGCTGTTCTTC.

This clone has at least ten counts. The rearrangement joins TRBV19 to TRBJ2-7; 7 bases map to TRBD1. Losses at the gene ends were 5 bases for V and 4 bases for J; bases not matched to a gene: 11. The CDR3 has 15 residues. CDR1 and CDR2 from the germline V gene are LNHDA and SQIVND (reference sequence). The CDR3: CASSSRQGVLYEQYF. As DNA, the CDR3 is TGTGCCAGTAGTTCCCGACAGGGAGTCCTTTACGAGCAGTACTTC.

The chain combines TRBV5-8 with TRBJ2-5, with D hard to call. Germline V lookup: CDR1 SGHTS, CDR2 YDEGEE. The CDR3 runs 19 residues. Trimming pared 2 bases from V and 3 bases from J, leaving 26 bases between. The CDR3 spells CASSFFVALHQITKETQYF. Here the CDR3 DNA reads TGTGCCAGCAGCTTTTTCGTTGCCCTACACCAAATAACTAAAGAGACCCAGTACTTC. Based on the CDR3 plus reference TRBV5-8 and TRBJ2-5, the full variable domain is EAGVTQSPTHLIKTRGQQATLRCSPISGHTSVYWYQQALGLGLQFLLWYDEGEERNRGNFPPRFSGRQFPNYSSELNVNALELEDSALYLCASSFFVALHQITKETQYFGPGTRLLVL.

The CDR3 is CASSGLAREYEQYF. The CDR3 DNA sequence: TGTGCCAGCAGTGGACTAGCCAGGGAGTACGAGCAGTACTTC. The rearrangement joins TRBV6-4 to TRBJ2-7; TRBD2 agrees at 7 bases. With 4 bases clipped from V and 4 bases from J, the junction kept 7 bases outside the gene matches. The germline gives CDR1 MRHNA, CDR2 SNTAGT. This CDR3 is 14 amino acids long.

This CDR3 is CASSQGYNRGQGGELFF. The DNA for the CDR3 is TGCGCCAGCAGCCAAGGATATAACAGGGGGCAAGGCGGGGAGCTGTTTTTT. This sequence joins TRBV4-3 and TRBJ2-2; 9 positions agree with TRBD1. Trimming took 1 base from V and 7 from J; bases not matched to a gene: 10. The CDR3 sequence is 17 residues long. The germline V gene encodes CDR1 LGHNA and CDR2 YSLEER.